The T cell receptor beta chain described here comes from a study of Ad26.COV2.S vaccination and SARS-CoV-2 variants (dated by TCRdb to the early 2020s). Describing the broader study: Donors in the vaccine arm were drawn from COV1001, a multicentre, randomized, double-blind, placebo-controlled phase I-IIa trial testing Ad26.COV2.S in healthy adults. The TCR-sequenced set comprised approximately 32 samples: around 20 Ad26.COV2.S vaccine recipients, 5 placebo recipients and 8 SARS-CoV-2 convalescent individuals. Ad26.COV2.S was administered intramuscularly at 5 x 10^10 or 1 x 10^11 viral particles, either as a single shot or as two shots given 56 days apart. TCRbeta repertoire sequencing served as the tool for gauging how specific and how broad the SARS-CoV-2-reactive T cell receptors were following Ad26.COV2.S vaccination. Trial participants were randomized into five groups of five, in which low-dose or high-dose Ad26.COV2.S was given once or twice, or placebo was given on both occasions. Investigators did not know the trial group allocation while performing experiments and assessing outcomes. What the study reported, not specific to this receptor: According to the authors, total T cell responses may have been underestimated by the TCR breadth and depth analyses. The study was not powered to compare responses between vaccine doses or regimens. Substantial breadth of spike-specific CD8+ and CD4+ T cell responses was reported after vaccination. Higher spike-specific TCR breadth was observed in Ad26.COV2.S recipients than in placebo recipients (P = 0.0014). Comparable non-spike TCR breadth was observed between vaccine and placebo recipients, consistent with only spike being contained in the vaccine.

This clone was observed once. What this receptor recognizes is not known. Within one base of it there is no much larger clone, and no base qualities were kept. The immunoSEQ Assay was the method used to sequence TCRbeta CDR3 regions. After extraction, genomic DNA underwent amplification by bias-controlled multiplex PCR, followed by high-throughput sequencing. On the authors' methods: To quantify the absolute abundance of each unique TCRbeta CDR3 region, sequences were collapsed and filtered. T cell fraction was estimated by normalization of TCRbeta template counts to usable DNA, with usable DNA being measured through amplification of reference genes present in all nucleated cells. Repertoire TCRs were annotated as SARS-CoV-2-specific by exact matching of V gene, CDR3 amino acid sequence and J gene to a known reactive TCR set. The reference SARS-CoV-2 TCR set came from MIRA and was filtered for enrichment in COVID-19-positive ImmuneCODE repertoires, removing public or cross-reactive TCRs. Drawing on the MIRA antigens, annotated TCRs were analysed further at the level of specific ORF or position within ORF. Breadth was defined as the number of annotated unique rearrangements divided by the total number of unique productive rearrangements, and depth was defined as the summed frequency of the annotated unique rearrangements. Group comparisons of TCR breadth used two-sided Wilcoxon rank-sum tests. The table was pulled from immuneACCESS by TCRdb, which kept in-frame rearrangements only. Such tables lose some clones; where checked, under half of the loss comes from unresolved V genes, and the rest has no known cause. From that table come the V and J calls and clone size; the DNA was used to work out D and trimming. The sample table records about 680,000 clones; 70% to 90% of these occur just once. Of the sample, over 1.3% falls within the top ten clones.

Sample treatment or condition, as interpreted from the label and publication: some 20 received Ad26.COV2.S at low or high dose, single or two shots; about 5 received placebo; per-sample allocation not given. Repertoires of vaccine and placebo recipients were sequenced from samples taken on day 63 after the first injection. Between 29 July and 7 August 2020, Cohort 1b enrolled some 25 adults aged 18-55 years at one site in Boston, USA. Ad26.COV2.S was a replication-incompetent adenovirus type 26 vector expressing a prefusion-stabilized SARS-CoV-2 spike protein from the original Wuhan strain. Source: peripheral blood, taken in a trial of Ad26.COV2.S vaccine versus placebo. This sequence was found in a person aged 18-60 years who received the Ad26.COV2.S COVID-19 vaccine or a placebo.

The DNA sequence follows: TGTGCCAGCAGCTTAGTCTTGACAGGGAACTATGGCTACACCTTC. Translated, it reads CASSLVLTGNYGYTF. The chain uses TRBV7-8 and TRBJ1-2, with TRBD1 identical over 7 junction bases. Trimming accounts for 1 base at V and 2 bases at J, while the number of junction bases matched to no gene is 4. The CDR3 has 15 amino acids, counting the end cysteine and phenylalanine. Only CDR3 DNA is held: 45 bases, read in frame from base 1. The germline V gene sets CDR1 to SGHVS and CDR2 to FQNEAQ.